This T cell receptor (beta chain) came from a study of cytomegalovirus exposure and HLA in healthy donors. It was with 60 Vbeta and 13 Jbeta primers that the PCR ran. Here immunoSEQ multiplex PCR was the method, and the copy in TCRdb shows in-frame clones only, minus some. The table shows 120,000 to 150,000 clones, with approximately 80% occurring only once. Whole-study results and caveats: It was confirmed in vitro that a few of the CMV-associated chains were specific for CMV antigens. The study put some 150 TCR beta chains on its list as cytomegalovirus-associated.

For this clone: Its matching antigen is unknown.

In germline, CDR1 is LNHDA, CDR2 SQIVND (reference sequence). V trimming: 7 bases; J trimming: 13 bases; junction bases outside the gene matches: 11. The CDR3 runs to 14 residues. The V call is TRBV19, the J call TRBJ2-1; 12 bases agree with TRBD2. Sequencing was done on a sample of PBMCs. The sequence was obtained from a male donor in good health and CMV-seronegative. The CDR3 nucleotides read TGTGCCAGTAACCTAGCGGGGGGGCCAGTGAAACAGTTCTTC. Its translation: CASNLAGGPVKQFF. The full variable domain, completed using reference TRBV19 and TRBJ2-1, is DGGITQSPKYLFRKEGQNVTLSCEQNLNHDAMYWYRQDPGQGLRLIYYSQIVNDFQKGDIAEGYSVSREKKESFPLTVTSAQKNPTAFYLCASNLAGGPVKQFFGPGTRLTVL.